This passage covers 32 T cell receptor beta chains from one sample sequenced in a study of a mutant IDH1 vaccine in newly diagnosed glioma. The time point is: week 47, end of study. One vaccine dose held 300 ug of mutant IDH1 20-mer peptide and came with topical imiquimod. Their cognate antigens are unknown. This table comes from immunoSEQ multiplex PCR, and its TCRdb copy is limited to in-frame clones, with some not included. The table shows tens of thousands of clones, with roughly 76% occurring only once. Sequences were derived from PBMCs, sampled from a glioma patient whose treatment included an IDH1 peptide vaccine. Receptor source: a man aged 45-60 years with glioma.

V and J are TRBV5-1 and TRBJ1-1, with D perhaps matching TRBD1 (5 bases). CDR1 is SGHRS and CDR2 is YFSETQ in the germline V gene. The CDR3 contains 13 residues. With 5 bases removed from V and 5 bases from J, the gap between germline ends came to 13 bases. CDR3 loop: CASSGRDETEAFF. The DNA of the CDR3 is TGCGCCAGCAGTGGCAGGGACGAGACTGAAGCTTTCTTT.

The rearrangement uses TRBV19 and TRBJ1-1; TRBD1 might be the D (6 bases). V was shortened by 4 bases and J by 10 bases, with 22 bases between the two germline ends. The V gene's germline CDR1 is LNHDA and CDR2 SQIVND (reference sequence). The CDR3 is made up of 15 amino acids. CDR3 in amino acids: CASSRPGERGVGAFF. The DNA of the CDR3 is TGTGCCAGTAGTAGACCAGGGGAACGGGGAGTCGGAGCTTTCTTT.

The gene calls are TRBV30 and TRBJ2-2; tentatively, D is TRBD1 (5 bases). The V and J ends lost 4 bases and 5 bases respectively, with 17 bases between them. Germline V CDR1 and CDR2: GTSNPN, SVGIG (reference sequence). The CDR3 contains 15 residues. This chain's CDR3 is CAWNPMGQATGELFF. The CDR3 DNA follows: TGTGCCTGGAATCCCATGGGGCAAGCGACCGGGGAGCTGTTTTTT.

This rearrangement joins TRBV29-1 to TRBJ1-1; 7 positions match TRBD1. The length of the CDR3 is 12 residues. Germline CDR1 SQVTM, CDR2 ANQGSEA. V gave up 2 bases and J gave up 6 bases; unmatched junction bases: 3. The CDR3: CSVEQGGAEAFF. CDR3 sequence (DNA): TGCAGCGTTGAACAGGGGGGGGCTGAAGCTTTCTTT. The full variable domain, in which reference TRBV29-1 and TRBJ1-1 provide the parts outside the CDR3, is SAVISQKPSRDICQRGTSLTIQCQVDSQVTMMFWYRQQPGQSLTLIATANQGSEATYESGFVIDKFPISRPNLTFSTLTVSNMSPEDSSIYLCSVEQGGAEAFFGQGTRLTVV.

The V gene is TRBV7-2, the J gene TRBJ2-3; perhaps TRBD1 as D (6 bases). The V end lost 1 base, the J end lost 5 bases, and 10 bases lay between the germline ends. CDR3 length equals 14 residues. The germline V gene has CDR1 SGHTA and CDR2 FQGNSA. This CDR3 is CASSLVDRRDTQYF. As DNA, the CDR3 is TGTGCCAGCAGCTTAGTTGACAGGAGAGATACGCAGTATTTT.

The V call is TRBV5-4, the J call TRBJ1-4, with D maybe TRBD1 (6 bases). The V end was cut by 5 bases, the J end by 0 bases, with 20 bases between. The CDR3 sequence is 18 residues long. CDR1 is SGHNT, CDR2 YYREEE, per germline (reference sequence). The chain's CDR3 is CASSNTGRRYATNEKLFF. The CDR3, as DNA: TGTGCCAGCAGTAACACAGGGCGTCGGTATGCAACTAATGAAAAACTGTTTTTT.

The V call is TRBV5-6, the J call TRBJ1-2; 7 nucleotides line up with TRBD1. V shed 4 bases, J shed 4 bases, and the junction held 16 bases outside the gene matches. Germline CDR1 SGHDT, CDR2 YYEEEE. The CDR3 length is 17 residues. The CDR3 loop is CASSLLGGQSVSYGYTF. The CDR3, as DNA: TGTGCCAGCAGCCTACTCGGGGGACAGAGCGTCAGCTATGGCTACACCTTC.

The chain employs TRBV5-4 and TRBJ2-7; D possibly corresponds to TRBD2 (6 bases). Germline loops: CDR1 SGHNT, CDR2 YYREEE (reference sequence). The V and J ends lost 3 bases and 7 bases respectively, with 14 bases between them. The CDR3 sequence is 13 residues long. The CDR3 DNA is TGTGCCAGCAGCTGGGGCGGGGAGGCAGAGCAGTACTTC. Protein: CASSWGGEAEQYF.

The chain uses TRBV29-1 and TRBJ1-2; maybe TRBD1 (6 bases). The V end lost 6 bases, the J end lost 8 bases, and 13 bases lay between the germline ends. CDR1 is SQVTM and CDR2 is ANQGSEA in the germline V gene. This CDR3 has 11 residues. CDR3 in amino acids: CSVEGGDGYTF. The CDR3 nucleotides are TGCAGCGTAGAGGGGGGGGACGGCTACACCTTC.

The chain carries TRBV11-2 and TRBJ1-1, with TRBD1 as a possible D gene (5 bases). The CDR3 covers 14 residues. Trimming left V 0 bases short and J 1 base short, with 6 bases between. Germline V lookup: CDR1 SGHAT, CDR2 FQNNGV. This CDR3 reads CASSLDTGNTEAFF. The CDR3 DNA is TGTGCCAGCAGCTTAGATACAGGGAACACTGAAGCTTTCTTT.

This chain uses TRBV14 with TRBJ1-2; the match to TRBD1 covers 10 bases. CDR1 is SGHDN and CDR2 is FVKESK in the germline V gene. Trimming cost V 6 bases and J 3 bases; bases outside gene matches: 7. The CDR3 sequence is 15 residues long. CDR3 loop: CASSDTGTGDYGYTF. CDR3 nucleotides: TGTGCCAGCAGTGACACCGGGACAGGGGACTATGGCTACACCTTC. The complete variable domain, with remaining parts taken from reference TRBV14 and TRBJ1-2, reads EAGVTQFPSHSVIEKGQTVTLRCDPISGHDNLYWYRRVMGKEIKFLLHFVKESKQDESGMPNNRFLAERTGGTYSTLKVQPAELEDSGVYFCASSDTGTGDYGYTFGSGTRLTVV.

The V call is TRBV7-3, the J call TRBJ2-2; D is perhaps TRBD1 (5 bases). V gave up 1 base and J gave up 3 bases, with 9 bases separating them. Germline V lookup: CDR1 SGHTA, CDR2 FQGTGA. The CDR3 sequence is 15 residues long. The CDR3 nucleotides read TGTGCCAGCAGCTTAATGGCAGGGTACACCGGGGAGCTGTTTTTT. Translated, it gives CASSLMAGYTGELFF.

J is TRBJ2-7 and V is TRBV4-3; 7 bases line up with TRBD1. Germline-derived CDR1 and CDR2 are LGHNA and YSLEER. With 0 bases clipped from V and 0 bases from J, the junction kept 2 bases outside the gene matches. There are 15 residues in the CDR3. The CDR3 nucleotides read TGCGCCAGCAGCCAAGAAGGGGGCGGCTCCTACGAGCAGTACTTC. Translated: CASSQEGGGSYEQYF.

This rearrangement joins TRBV10-3 to TRBJ2-6; D gene ambiguous. The CDR3 spans 13 residues. Germline CDR1 and CDR2: ENHRY and SYGVKD. The V and J ends lost 6 bases and 2 bases respectively, with 5 bases between them. The CDR3 coding sequence is TGTGCCATCAGAGAGGCTGGGGCCAACGTCCTGACTTTC. Translated, it gives CAIREAGANVLTF.

Concerning this clone itself: This sample includes further DNA sequences coding for the same CDR3. The rearrangement joins TRBV6-5 to TRBJ2-5; D gene ambiguous. With 1 base removed from V and 4 bases from J, the gap between germline ends came to 7 bases. Germline CDR1 MNHEY, CDR2 SVGAGI. This CDR3 has 13 residues. CDR3 DNA: TGTGCCAGCAGTTACTACTCCGGAGAGACCCAGTACTTC. Protein product: CASSYYSGETQYF.

V usage is TRBV5-6 and J usage is TRBJ2-7, with 7 bases aligning to TRBD1. J lost 3 bases, V lost 3 bases, and 3 bases had no gene match. Germline V gene sequence: CDR1 SGHDT, CDR2 YYEEEE. The CDR3 runs to 13 residues. CDR3 loop: CASSWGQYYEQYF. The CDR3 DNA follows: TGTGCCAGCAGCTGGGGACAGTACTACGAGCAGTACTTC.

In this sample, this clone turned up a few times. The rearrangement joins TRBV7-8 to TRBJ2-6; a weak D match, TRBD1 (5 bases). The length of the CDR3 is 15 residues. With 5 bases removed from V and 1 base from J, the gap between germline ends came to 9 bases. Germline CDR1 is SGHVS and CDR2 is FQNEAQ. CDR3 protein: CASSPGQSGANVLTF. The CDR3, as DNA: TGTGCCAGCAGCCCAGGACAATCTGGGGCCAACGTCCTGACTTTC.

This chain joins TRBV7-9 and TRBJ2-7; tentatively, D is TRBD2 (5 bases). Germline values: CDR1 SEHNR, CDR2 FQNEAQ (reference sequence). V lost 1 base and J lost 4, with 14 bases in between. The CDR3 covers 15 residues. DNA of the CDR3: TGTGCCAGCAGCTTAGGCCCAGGTTCGGGGTACGAGCAGTACTTC. The encoded protein is CASSLGPGSGYEQYF.

This rearrangement joins TRBV10-3 to TRBJ1-1, with 8 bases fitting TRBD1. Germline-derived CDR1 and CDR2 are ENHRY and SYGVKD. This CDR3 has 14 residues. The junction had 4 bases not matched to a gene; V was cut back by 7 bases and J by 0 bases. CDR3 residues: CAITQTGVNTEAFF. In DNA form, the CDR3 reads TGTGCCATCACCCAGACAGGGGTGAACACTGAAGCTTTCTTT.

This chain links TRBV30 with TRBJ2-3, with 7 bases lining up with TRBD2. Germline CDR1 and CDR2: GTSNPN and SVGIG (reference sequence). Trimming removed 0 bases from V and 2 bases from J; junction bases left unmatched: 2. The length of the CDR3 is 14 residues. The CDR3 protein is CAWSVRGVTDTQYF. Written as DNA, the CDR3 is TGTGCCTGGAGTGTTCGGGGGGTCACAGATACGCAGTATTTT.

The chain is built from TRBV6-6 and TRBJ2-1; TRBD1 might be the D (6 bases). Germline CDR1 reads MNHNY; CDR2 reads SVGAGI (reference sequence). V lost 5 bases, J lost 10 bases, and 21 bases lay in between. This CDR3 spans 15 amino acids. CDR3 protein: CASSDYTLRGTEQFF. CDR3 bases: TGTGCCAGCAGTGACTATACCCTTCGTGGGACAGAGCAGTTCTTC.

CDR3: CATSGQSYNEQFF. The CDR3 nucleotides read TGTGCCACCTCGGGACAGTCCTACAATGAGCAGTTCTTC. V gene TRBV19 combines with J gene TRBJ2-1; 7 bases line up with TRBD1. The CDR3 covers 13 residues. The junction had 4 bases not matched to a gene; V was cut back by 10 bases and J by 1 base. From germline, CDR1 is LNHDA and CDR2 SQIVND (reference sequence).

The J gene is TRBJ1-5, the V gene TRBV13, with D hard to call. CDR1 and CDR2 (germline): PRHDT, FYEKMQ (reference sequence). With 1 base removed from V and 5 bases from J, the gap between germline ends came to 3 bases. The CDR3 spans 12 residues. The CDR3 spells CASSLVDQPQHF. CDR3 DNA: TGTGCCAGCAGCTTAGTTGATCAGCCCCAGCATTTT.

By share, this clone counts as medium-sized. The rearrangement links TRBV5-1 to TRBJ2-3; D gene uncertain. The CDR3 consists of 14 residues. The germline V gene encodes CDR1 SGHRS and CDR2 YFSETQ. Deletions cut 0 bases from V and 6 bases from J, with 11 bases between. DNA of the CDR3: TGCGCCAGCAGCTTGGCCAAAAGAACTGATACGCAGTATTTT. Translated, it gives CASSLAKRTDTQYF.

V gene TRBV5-8 combines with J gene TRBJ2-5; the match to TRBD2 covers 8 bases. There are 15 residues in the CDR3. CDR1 is SGHTS and CDR2 is YDEGEE in the germline V gene. After removal of 2 bases from V and 3 bases from J, the junction contained 6 bases not matched to a gene. CDR3: CASSFRAGGKETQYF. The CDR3 DNA follows: TGTGCCAGCAGCTTCAGGGCGGGGGGCAAAGAGACCCAGTACTTC.

V gene TRBV6-1 combines with J gene TRBJ1-4; 7 bases agree with TRBD1. V gave up 7 bases and J gave up 3 bases; unmatched junction bases: 5. Germline CDR1 MNHNS, CDR2 SASEGT. This CDR3 is 14 amino acids long. The CDR3 protein is CASIRGGSNEKLFF. As DNA, the CDR3 is TGTGCCAGCATCCGAGGGGGCTCTAATGAAAAACTGTTTTTT.

The chain joins TRBV30 to TRBJ2-5; possible D gene TRBD1, 5 bases. The CDR3 length is 12 residues. Germline V gene lookup returns CDR1 GTSNPN and CDR2 SVGIG (reference sequence). Trimming took 0 bases from V and 5 from J, leaving 7 bases between them. Here the CDR3 DNA reads TGTGCCTGGAGTGTACAGGAGGAGACCCAGTACTTC. Residues: CAWSVQEETQYF.

The rearrangement joins TRBV5-1 to TRBJ2-7, with 7 bases that match TRBD2. J gave up 2 bases and V 1 base, and 3 bases lay outside the gene matches. The V gene's germline CDR1 is SGHRS and CDR2 YFSETQ. There are 14 residues in the CDR3. CDR3 coding DNA: TGCGCCAGCAGCTTGAGGGAGGGCCCCTACGAGCAGTACTTC. Encoded protein: CASSLREGPYEQYF. Using reference TRBV5-1 and TRBJ2-7 for the parts outside the CDR3, the full variable domain is KAGVTQTPRYLIKTRGQQVTLSCSPISGHRSVSWYQQTPGQGLQFLFEYFSETQRNKGNFPGRFSGRQFSNSRSEMNVSTLELGDSALYLCASSLREGPYEQYFGPGTRLTVT.

The chain carries TRBV29-1 and TRBJ1-1; 8 bases fit TRBD1. The CDR3 runs 12 residues. Germline V gives CDR1 SQVTM, CDR2 ANQGSEA. J gave up 3 bases and V 7 bases, and 4 bases lay outside the gene matches. Written as DNA, the CDR3 is TGCAGCGCGGGACAGGACTACACTGAAGCTTTCTTT. It is translated as CSAGQDYTEAFF.

V gene TRBV7-8 combines with J gene TRBJ1-5; 9 bases are a match to TRBD1. The CDR3 length is 15 residues. V lost 4 bases, J lost 7 bases, and 8 bases stayed unmatched. The germline V gene encodes CDR1 SGHVS and CDR2 FQNEAQ. The CDR3: CASSSGQGAGQPQHF. CDR3 in DNA: TGTGCCAGCAGCTCGGGACAGGGTGCAGGGCAGCCCCAGCATTTT.

CDR3 sequence: CASSMGADTEAFF. The CDR3 DNA reads as TGTGCCAGTAGTATGGGTGCCGACACTGAAGCTTTCTTT. This sequence joins TRBV19 and TRBJ1-1; D call uncertain. Trimming left V 3 bases short and J 3 bases short, with 8 bases between. There are 13 residues in the CDR3. Germline loops: CDR1 LNHDA, CDR2 SQIVND (reference sequence).

The rearrangement uses TRBV5-1 and TRBJ2-7; 10 bases map to TRBD1. This CDR3 comprises 16 residues. CDR1 is SGHRS, CDR2 YFSETQ, per germline. The ends lost 0 bases at V and 3 bases at J; junction bases unmatched: 6. In DNA form, the CDR3 reads TGCGCCAGCAGCTTGGCCAAGGACAGGGGGTTCTACGAGCAGTACTTC. Its translation is CASSLAKDRGFYEQYF. Based on the CDR3 plus reference TRBV5-1 and TRBJ2-7, the full variable domain is KAGVTQTPRYLIKTRGQQVTLSCSPISGHRSVSWYQQTPGQGLQFLFEYFSETQRNKGNFPGRFSGRQFSNSRSEMNVSTLELGDSALYLCASSLAKDRGFYEQYFGPGTRLTVT.